These 24 T cell receptor beta chains came from one sample sequenced in a study of blood T cell repertoires in COVID-19. TCRdb's table, derived via immunoSEQ multiplex PCR, lists solely in-frame clones and lacks some. The sample lists more than 300,000 clones; around 90% were seen once. The specimen was PBMCs or T cells enriched from blood (not recorded which). The receptors were gathered from a woman younger than 35 who had recovered from COVID-19.

This chain uses TRBV4-1 with TRBJ2-2; perhaps TRBD2 as D (5 bases). Deletions cut 4 bases from V and 5 bases from J, with 11 bases between. This CDR3 spans 14 amino acids. CDR1 is MGHRA and CDR2 is YSYEKL in the germline V gene. The CDR3, as DNA: TGCGCCAGCAGCCTAGAATCGGGAACCGGGGAGCTGTTTTTT. Residues: CASSLESGTGELFF.

The chain has TRBV28 and TRBJ2-3; 12 nucleotides align to TRBD2. The germline V gene encodes CDR1 MDHEN and CDR2 SYDVKM. The CDR3 is made up of 14 amino acids. Trimming at V came to 10 bases and at J to 9 bases, leaving 11 bases not matched to a gene. The chain's CDR3 is CATSRTSGARTQYF. CDR3 bases: TGTGCCACCTCCCGGACTAGCGGGGCACGGACGCAGTATTTT.

J is TRBJ2-5 and V is TRBV5-8, with a weak D call TRBD2 (6 bases). The CDR3 is 16 residues long. V lost 0 bases and J 0 bases, leaving 12 bases between the germline ends. The germline V gene has CDR1 SGHTS and CDR2 YDEGEE. CDR3 residues: CASSLAWAGYQETQYF. The CDR3 DNA follows: TGTGCCAGCAGCTTGGCCTGGGCGGGGTACCAAGAGACCCAGTACTTC. The whole variable domain, filled in from reference TRBV5-8 and TRBJ2-5, reads EAGVTQSPTHLIKTRGQQATLRCSPISGHTSVYWYQQALGLGLQFLLWYDEGEERNRGNFPPRFSGRQFPNYSSELNVNALELEDSALYLCASSLAWAGYQETQYFGPGTRLLVL.

V gene TRBV6-5 combines with J gene TRBJ2-7, with TRBD2 matching 13 bases. Germline CDR1 and CDR2: MNHEY and SVGAGI. V was clipped by 7 bases and J by 6 bases; unmatched bases: 9. The CDR3 consists of 15 residues. The CDR3 region is CASTKTSGGALEQYF. Here the CDR3 DNA reads TGTGCCAGCACCAAAACTAGCGGGGGGGCCCTCGAGCAGTACTTC.

This chain uses TRBV24-1 with TRBJ1-5; TRBD1 matches at 10 bases. The length of the CDR3 is 14 residues. Trimming took 9 bases from V and 3 from J; bases not matched to a gene: 4. Per germline, CDR1 KGHDR and CDR2 SFDVKD. CDR3 in amino acids: CATAGTGDNQPQHF. In DNA, the CDR3 is TGTGCCACCGCCGGGACAGGGGACAATCAGCCCCAGCATTTT.

The chain has TRBV28 and TRBJ1-2, with 9 bases identical to TRBD1. The germline V gene encodes CDR1 MDHEN and CDR2 SYDVKM. The CDR3 extends over 14 amino acids. V trimming: 6 bases; J trimming: 4 bases; junction bases outside the gene matches: 6. The CDR3 DNA sequence: TGTGCCAGCAGGACGGGACAGGGAATCTATGGCTACACCTTC. Its protein is CASRTGQGIYGYTF.

The chain is built from TRBV24-1 and TRBJ1-5, with TRBD1 as a possible D gene (6 bases). The V end lost 5 bases, the J end lost 4 bases, and 8 bases lay between the germline ends. Per germline, CDR1 KGHDR and CDR2 SFDVKD. The CDR3 extends over 13 amino acids. The CDR3 nucleotides are TGTGCCACCAGTGCAACAGGGAATCAGCCCCAGCATTTT. Translating it yields CATSATGNQPQHF.

The V and J genes are TRBV13 and TRBJ1-1, with a tentative D call TRBD1 (5 bases). V was trimmed by 4 bases and J by 3 bases, leaving 9 bases between them. Looked up from germline, CDR1 is PRHDT and CDR2 is FYEKMQ (reference sequence). The CDR3 runs 13 residues. The CDR3 sequence: CASSSTAYTEAFF. The CDR3 DNA reads TGTGCCAGCAGCTCGACAGCCTACACTGAAGCTTTCTTT. Using reference TRBV13 and TRBJ1-1 for the parts outside the CDR3, the full variable domain is AAGVIQSPRHLIKEKRETATLKCYPIPRHDTVYWYQQGPGQDPQFLISFYEKMQSDKGSIPDRFSAQQFSDYHSELNMSSLELGDSALYFCASSSTAYTEAFFGQGTRLTVV.

V and J are TRBV18 and TRBJ1-2; D not certain. This CDR3 is 14 amino acids long. The V and J ends lost 0 bases and 6 bases respectively, with 11 bases between them. Per germline, CDR1 KGHSH and CDR2 LQKENI. In DNA form, the CDR3 reads TGTGCCAGCTCACCACCGAATCGGGAGGATGGCTACACCTTC. Amino acids: CASSPPNREDGYTF.

The chain recombines TRBV10-3 with TRBJ1-2; D gene unclear. The CDR3 spans 13 residues. Germline CDR1 and CDR2: ENHRY and SYGVKD. V shed 8 bases and J shed 4 bases, with 14 bases lying between them. The CDR3, as DNA: TGTGCCATCGAGGGTGACGCATCCTATGGCTACACCTTC. This codes for CAIEGDASYGYTF.

J is TRBJ1-6 and V is TRBV3-1 (or the pseudogene TRBV3-2); D might be TRBD1 (6 bases). V shed 1 base and J shed 4 bases, with 20 bases lying between them. The CDR3 spans 19 residues. Germline CDR1 LGHDT, CDR2 YNNKEL (reference sequence). The CDR3 region has the DNA TGTGCCAGCAGCCAAGGGGACCCCGGACAGTCCCTATATAATTCACCCCTCCACTTT. This encodes CASSQGDPGQSLYNSPLHF.

V usage is TRBV19 and J usage is TRBJ2-2; the match to TRBD1 covers 7 bases. The CDR3 spans 17 residues. The trim removed 4 bases at V and 0 bases at J, leaving 8 bases unmatched. Germline V lookup: CDR1 LNHDA, CDR2 SQIVND (reference sequence). The chain's CDR3 is CASSTTGRIANTGELFF. The CDR3 DNA follows: TGTGCCAGTAGTACGACAGGGCGAATCGCGAACACCGGGGAGCTGTTTTTT.

Here the CDR3 DNA reads TGTGCCAGCAGTGACTCGAGCTCTGGGGCCAACGTCCTGACTTTC. This encodes CASSDSSSGANVLTF. The V gene is TRBV6-4, the J gene TRBJ2-6; no clear D. CDR3 length equals 15 residues. Germline values: CDR1 MRHNA, CDR2 SNTAGT. V was clipped by 0 bases and J by 0 bases, with 3 bases between them.

This clone has just one count. CDR3 amino acids: CASSSGGGLTDTQYF. In nucleotides, the CDR3 is TGTGCCAGCAGCTCCGGCGGGGGGCTGACAGATACGCAGTATTTT. The V and J genes are TRBV7-9 and TRBJ2-3, with 8 bases that match TRBD2. This CDR3 comprises 15 residues. Germline V CDR1 and CDR2: SEHNR, FQNEAQ (reference sequence). V was pared by 4 bases and J by 3 bases, with 6 bases of the junction left unmatched.

The chain combines TRBV12-3 or TRBV12-4 with TRBJ1-2; weak D call: TRBD1 (6 bases). This CDR3 contains 13 residues. The ends were cut back, 5 bases at V and 8 bases at J, with 15 bases in the middle. CDR3 loop: CASSRTGSDGYTF. The CDR3 coding sequence is TGTGCCAGCAGTAGAACAGGGTCAGACGGCTACACCTTC.

V is TRBV12-3 or TRBV12-4 and J is TRBJ2-7; D may be TRBD2 (6 bases). The CDR3 is 11 residues long. V was shortened by 4 bases and J by 6 bases, with 7 bases between the two germline ends. CDR3 protein: CASSWGVEQYF. The DNA for the CDR3 is TGTGCCAGCAGTTGGGGGGTCGAGCAGTACTTC.

The CDR3 nucleotides are TGTGCCAGTAGTCCGACTGCAACCTACGAGCAGTACTTC. It is translated as CASSPTATYEQYF. The chain has TRBV19 and TRBJ2-7; D uncertain. The CDR3 spans 13 residues. Germline CDR1 is LNHDA and CDR2 is SQIVND (reference sequence). The V gene lost 5 bases and the J gene lost 2 bases, with 10 bases spanning the gap.

The chain carries TRBV5-1 and TRBJ1-4, with 7 bases identical to TRBD1. Germline CDR1 is SGHRS and CDR2 is YFSETQ. The CDR3 has 14 amino acids. V was pared by 4 bases and J by 4 bases, with 4 bases of the junction left unmatched. CDR3 nucleotide sequence: TGCGCCAGCAGCCCCAGGGGGTTTAATGAAAAACTGTTTTTT. This sequence encodes CASSPRGFNEKLFF.

The chain joins TRBV6-5 to TRBJ2-7; D is uncertain. This CDR3 region has 14 residues. CDR1 is MNHEY, CDR2 SVGAGI, per germline. With 4 bases removed from V and 2 bases from J, the gap between germline ends came to 12 bases. Here the CDR3 DNA reads TGTGCCAGCAGTTTAACCAGGTTGACCTACGAGCAGTACTTC. It encodes CASSLTRLTYEQYF.

The chain has TRBV15 and TRBJ1-5; no definite D call. Germline V lookup: CDR1 LNHNV, CDR2 YYDKDF (reference sequence). The CDR3 sequence is 15 residues long. V lost 0 bases and J lost 1, with 7 bases in between. The CDR3 DNA sequence: TGTGCCACCAGCAGAGATCCCGGGAGCAATCAGCCCCAGCATTTT. This codes for CATSRDPGSNQPQHF.

This chain uses TRBV29-1 with TRBJ1-1, with a weak D call TRBD1 (6 bases). CDR1 is SQVTM and CDR2 is ANQGSEA in the germline V gene. This CDR3 contains 13 residues. V dropped 7 bases and J dropped 6 bases, with 18 bases sitting between them. This CDR3 is CSGWGGASSEAFF. For the CDR3, the DNA is TGCAGCGGGTGGGGGGGCGCTTCGTCTGAAGCTTTCTTT.

This sequence joins TRBV6-1 and TRBJ1-5; no clear D gene. Germline V gene sequence: CDR1 MNHNS, CDR2 SASEGT. Trimming shortened V by 0 bases and J by 0 bases, and 9 bases separated the two germline ends. CDR3 size: 16 residues. CDR3 sequence: CASSEARLYSNQPQHF. The CDR3 region has the DNA TGTGCCAGCAGTGAAGCCCGGTTATATAGCAATCAGCCCCAGCATTTT.

The chain is built from TRBV19 and TRBJ1-1; TRBD1 agrees at 8 bases. Germline CDR1 is LNHDA and CDR2 is SQIVND (reference sequence). The CDR3 contains 15 residues. With 6 bases clipped from V and 1 base from J, the junction kept 7 bases outside the gene matches. The CDR3 DNA is TGTGCCAGTAGATTAACCGGGACAGGGAACACTGAAGCTTTCTTT. Translated, it gives CASRLTGTGNTEAFF.

The rearrangement uses TRBV5-1 and TRBJ1-2; unclear D gene. Germline values: CDR1 SGHRS, CDR2 YFSETQ. The length of the CDR3 is 14 residues. V lost 0 bases and J lost 5, with 11 bases in between. The CDR3 DNA reads TGCGCCAGCAGCTTGGGGGAGGGATATTATGGCTACACCTTC. This translates into CASSLGEGYYGYTF.